A single sample gave rise to the 32 T cell receptor beta chains below, sequenced in a study of T-cell memory formation after mild COVID-19. TCRdb re-derived calls from the 5' RACE reads in MiXCR, one entry per CDR3 protein. Counted here are approximately 340,000 distinct CDR3 sequences, 13% occurring once; the ten biggest clones make up 20% to 25%. Material: PBMCs or a T cell subset sorted from them (not recorded which). These TCRs come from a man younger than 30 who had mild COVID-19 (a few samples of this study predate the infection). Cell type and time point are not known.

Ten or more counts support this clonotype. V is TRBV7-6 and J is TRBJ2-1, with a tentative D call TRBD2 (6 bases). V lost 1 base and J lost 12, with 19 bases in between. This CDR3 has 15 amino acids. Per germline, CDR1 SGHVS and CDR2 FNYEAQ. The DNA of the CDR3 is TGTGCCAGCAGCTTAGAAAGAGGAGGGCTTGACCGGCAGTTCTTC. This encodes CASSLERGGLDRQFF.

This clonotype has just a few counts. The chain uses TRBV28 and TRBJ2-5; D gene unclear. Germline CDR1 and CDR2: MDHEN and SYDVKM. Trimming cost V 5 bases and J 5 bases, with 12 bases left between them. This CDR3 region has 13 residues. CDR3 nucleotides: TGTGCCAGCAGTCCCCGGGCCGGCGAGACCCAGTACTTC. Its translation is CASSPRAGETQYF.

The V gene is TRBV12-3 or TRBV12-4, the J gene TRBJ2-3; D is perhaps TRBD2 (7 bases). The CDR3 length is 14 residues. V shed 3 bases and J shed 5 bases, with 12 bases lying between them. CDR3: CASSLLGGGDTQYF. The CDR3, as DNA: TGTGCCAGCAGTTTGCTAGGGGGGGGAGATACGCAGTATTTT.

V and J are TRBV5-1 and TRBJ1-1, with a weak D call TRBD1 (6 bases). With 8 bases removed from V and 5 bases from J, the gap between germline ends came to 10 bases. The CDR3 length is 11 residues. CDR1 and CDR2 from the germline V gene are SGHRS and YFSETQ. In DNA form, the CDR3 reads TGCGCCAGGGGACACCCTACTGAAGCTTTCTTT. As protein: CARGHPTEAFF. The whole variable domain, filled in from reference TRBV5-1 and TRBJ1-1, reads KAGVTQTPRYLIKTRGQQVTLSCSPISGHRSVSWYQQTPGQGLQFLFEYFSETQRNKGNFPGRFSGRQFSNSRSEMNVSTLELGDSALYLCARGHPTEAFFGQGTRLTVV.

In DNA form, the CDR3 reads TGTGCCAGCAGTTACCCGACCGGGACTAGCGGGGGCACAGATACGCAGTATTTT. Translation gives CASSYPTGTSGGTDTQYF. This chain joins TRBV6-2 or TRBV6-3 and TRBJ2-3, with TRBD2 identical over 13 bases. CDR3 length equals 18 residues. Germline lookup yields CDR1 MNHEY and CDR2 SVGEGT. After removal of 2 bases from V and 1 base from J, the junction contained 6 bases not matched to a gene.

This clonotype was seen only a few times. This chain uses TRBV4-1 with TRBJ2-7; the D gene is possibly TRBD1 (5 bases). The CDR3 spans 13 residues. Germline CDR1 and CDR2: MGHRA and YSYEKL. With 3 bases removed from V and 4 bases from J, the gap between germline ends came to 10 bases. The CDR3 DNA is TGCGCCAGCAGCCAGAGTAAGGGGTACGAGCAGTACGTC. Translation gives CASSQSKGYEQYV.

This clonotype has a handful of counts. This sequence joins TRBV30 and TRBJ1-4; TRBD1 matches at 7 bases. The J segment lost 7 bases and the V segment lost 4 bases, leaving 6 bases of the junction unmatched. The CDR3 is made up of 13 amino acids. Germline V gene sequence: CDR1 GTSNPN, CDR2 SVGIG (reference sequence). The CDR3 DNA is TGTGCCTGGAACAGGGGCGCGAGTGAAAAACTGTTTTTT. This translates into CAWNRGASEKLFF.

This clonotype showed up many times. This chain connects TRBV5-1 to TRBJ2-1, with TRBD2 as a possible D gene (6 bases). In germline, CDR1 is SGHRS, CDR2 YFSETQ. The CDR3 has 15 amino acids. The V end lost 5 bases, the J end lost 8 bases, and 20 bases lay between the germline ends. The CDR3 sequence: CASSRTHLGGDEQFF. In DNA, the CDR3 is TGCGCCAGCAGTCGAACCCACCTGGGAGGCGATGAGCAGTTCTTC.

The V gene is TRBV10-2, the J gene TRBJ1-1; 7 bases are shared with TRBD1. Germline V gene sequence: CDR1 WSHSY, CDR2 SAAADI. With V trimmed by 6 bases and J by 3 bases, 4 bases remained unmatched. The CDR3 covers 13 residues. The CDR3 coding sequence is TGCGCCAGCAGACAGGGGCGGGACACTGAAGCTTTCTTT. Its protein product is CASRQGRDTEAFF.

The genes are TRBV3-1 and TRBJ2-3; perhaps D is TRBD1 or TRBD2 (5 bases each). Germline CDR1 LGHDT, CDR2 YNNKEL (reference sequence). Trimming removed 0 bases at V and 4 bases at J, with 14 bases between. This CDR3 is 16 amino acids long. Here the CDR3 reads CASSQDEGLWSDTQYF. The CDR3 DNA reads as TGTGCCAGCAGCCAAGATGAGGGGTTATGGTCAGATACGCAGTATTTT.

This clonotype was counted a few times. This chain links TRBV7-3 with TRBJ2-2; TRBD2 agrees at 9 bases. The germline V gene encodes CDR1 SGHTA and CDR2 FQGTGA. V lost 6 bases and J lost 5; bases outside the gene matches: 7. The CDR3 runs to 15 residues. CDR3 nucleotide sequence: TGTGCCAGCAGTCCGAGCGGGGGGTTTACCGGGGAGCTGTTTTTT. Its translation: CASSPSGGFTGELFF.

This clonotype was detected only a few times. The chain carries TRBV28 and TRBJ2-7; TRBD1 is a possible D gene (6 bases). Germline CDR1 reads MDHEN; CDR2 reads SYDVKM. The CDR3 totals 13 residues. The V gene lost 6 bases and the J gene lost 7 bases, with 16 bases spanning the gap. In DNA form, the CDR3 reads TGTGCCAGCAGAAAAGGTGGGGGACAAGAGCAGTACGTC. Translating gives CASRKGGGQEQYV.

This clonotype occurred a few times. The chain links TRBV27 to TRBJ2-1, with a tentative D call TRBD1 (7 bases). Germline CDR1 and CDR2: MNHEY and SMNVEV (reference sequence). V lost 2 bases to trimming and J lost 6 bases, with 11 bases between them. The CDR3 has 14 amino acids. CDR3 bases: TGTGCCAGCAGTTTAAACAGGGGAGGCAATGAGCAGTTCTTC. Amino acid sequence: CASSLNRGGNEQFF.

This clonotype was detected only a few times. The chain combines TRBV7-3 with TRBJ2-6; D remains ambiguous. The CDR3 is 14 residues long. Trimming cost V 3 bases and J 0 bases, with 3 bases left between them. From germline, CDR1 is SGHTA and CDR2 FQGTGA. This CDR3 reads CASSLVSGANVLTF. The CDR3 nucleotides are TGTGCCAGCAGCTTGGTCTCTGGGGCCAACGTCCTGACTTTC.

This clonotype was detected a few times. The chain has TRBV27 and TRBJ2-7, with D possibly being TRBD2 (7 bases). Trimming left V 10 bases short and J 4 bases short, with 20 bases between. The CDR3 covers 14 residues. Germline CDR1 is MNHEY and CDR2 is SMNVEV (reference sequence). CDR3 region: CATSRAGAMYEQYF. The DNA of the CDR3 is TGTGCCACCTCTCGGGCGGGGGCCATGTACGAGCAGTACTTC.

The sample holds a few counts of this clonotype. This chain connects TRBV20-1 to TRBJ2-6, with 9 positions matching TRBD2. With V trimmed by 0 bases and J by 3 bases, 9 bases remained unmatched. Germline lookup yields CDR1 DFQATT and CDR2 SNEGSKA (reference sequence). The length of the CDR3 is 18 residues. CDR3: CSARDPAGGRLGANVLTF. CDR3 in DNA: TGCAGTGCTAGAGATCCGGCGGGGGGGCGACTTGGGGCCAACGTCCTGACTTTC.

This clonotype was counted ten times or more. V is TRBV5-1 and J is TRBJ1-1; no clear D. There are 14 residues in the CDR3. Trimming took off 0 bases at V and 1 base at J, with 7 bases between the two ends. CDR1 is SGHRS, CDR2 YFSETQ, per germline. The DNA of the CDR3 is TGCGCCAGCAGCTTGGGGCACCCGAACACTGAAGCTTTCTTT. As protein: CASSLGHPNTEAFF. Full variable domain (missing parts from reference TRBV5-1 and TRBJ1-1): KAGVTQTPRYLIKTRGQQVTLSCSPISGHRSVSWYQQTPGQGLQFLFEYFSETQRNKGNFPGRFSGRQFSNSRSEMNVSTLELGDSALYLCASSLGHPNTEAFFGQGTRLTVV.

The chain has TRBV5-1 and TRBJ2-3; D call uncertain. Germline CDR1 and CDR2: SGHRS and YFSETQ. V dropped 1 base and J dropped 3 bases, with 12 bases sitting between them. The CDR3 is 15 amino acids. For the CDR3, the DNA is TGCGCCAGCAGCTTGAGTAAGAGAATTACAGATACGCAGTATTTT. It specifies CASSLSKRITDTQYF.

The V and J genes are TRBV7-9 and TRBJ2-5, with a tentative D call TRBD1 (6 bases). This CDR3 has 15 residues. Germline CDR1 SEHNR, CDR2 FQNEAQ (reference sequence). Trimming removed 4 bases from V and 5 bases from J, with 17 bases in between. The CDR3 sequence: CASSSYRDLGETQYF. The CDR3 region has the DNA TGTGCCAGCAGCTCGTACAGGGATTTAGGGGAGACCCAGTACTTC. Together with reference TRBV7-9 and TRBJ2-5, the CDR3 gives the full variable domain: DTGVSQNPRHKITKRGQNVTFRCDPISEHNRLYWYRQTLGQGPEFLTYFQNEAQLEKSRLLSDRFSAERPKGSFSTLEIQRTEQGDSAMYLCASSSYRDLGETQYFGPGTRLLVL.

This rearrangement joins TRBV6-5 to TRBJ2-3; D uncertain. This CDR3 is built from 13 residues. V shed 5 bases and J shed 2 bases, with 8 bases lying between them. The V gene's germline CDR1 is MNHEY and CDR2 SVGAGI. The CDR3 bases are TGTGCCAGCAGTCAGCCTTCCACAGATACGCAGTATTTT. Translation: CASSQPSTDTQYF.

The rearrangement joins TRBV5-1 to TRBJ1-1; 7 bases agree with TRBD1. CDR1 is SGHRS and CDR2 is YFSETQ in the germline V gene. V trimming: 3 bases; J trimming: 1 base; junction bases outside the gene matches: 6. The CDR3 is made up of 15 amino acids. CDR3 sequence reads: CASSWDSPRNTEAFF. The CDR3 DNA reads TGCGCCAGCAGCTGGGACAGCCCTAGGAACACTGAAGCTTTCTTT.

This chain uses TRBV7-9 with TRBJ1-2; the D is unclear. CDR3 length: 12 amino acids. Trimming stripped 2 bases from V and 9 bases from J, with 10 bases between. The germline V gene has CDR1 SEHNR and CDR2 FQNEAQ (reference sequence). In DNA form, the CDR3 reads TGTGCCAGCAGCTTACCCGGTTCAAGCTACACCTTC. This encodes CASSLPGSSYTF.

The rearrangement links TRBV5-1 to TRBJ1-6; 12 nucleotides match TRBD1. The V gene's germline CDR1 is SGHRS and CDR2 YFSETQ. V gave up 3 bases and J gave up 5 bases; unmatched junction bases: 21. The CDR3 is 22 amino acids. CDR3 protein: CASSSTPTSGTGGARNNSPLHF. CDR3 bases: TGCGCCAGCAGCTCAACCCCGACCTCCGGGACAGGGGGCGCTAGAAATAATTCACCCCTCCACTTT.

The rearrangement links TRBV6-1 to TRBJ2-5; 8 nucleotides align to TRBD1. Trimming took 5 bases from V and 3 from J; bases not matched to a gene: 5. Per germline, CDR1 MNHNS and CDR2 SASEGT. The CDR3 is 14 amino acids. The CDR3 DNA reads TGTGCCAGCAGTAAACAGGGGGGCGAAGAGACCCAGTACTTC. Encoded protein: CASSKQGGEETQYF.

The table lists this clonotype with a few counts. This chain links TRBV7-9 with TRBJ1-5; the D is unclear. The CDR3 consists of 12 residues. Deletions cut 0 bases from V and 14 bases from J, with 11 bases between. Germline-derived CDR1 and CDR2 are SEHNR and FQNEAQ (reference sequence). The CDR3 region is CASSLAQEVKHF. CDR3 bases: TGTGCCAGCAGCTTAGCGCAGGAGGTAAAGCATTTT.

V and J are TRBV6-5 and TRBJ1-5; D may be TRBD1 (6 bases). Deletions cut 5 bases from V and 5 bases from J, with 13 bases between. The CDR3 contains 14 residues. Looked up from germline, CDR1 is MNHEY and CDR2 is SVGAGI. CDR3 in DNA: TGTGCCAGCAGTGCACAGGGTTTCCATCAGCCCCAGCATTTT. It specifies CASSAQGFHQPQHF.

The chain combines TRBV6-5 with TRBJ2-5; no firm D call. The V gene lost 7 bases and the J gene lost 5 bases, with 14 bases spanning the gap. Germline-derived CDR1 and CDR2 are MNHEY and SVGAGI. This CDR3 region has 13 residues. CDR3 coding DNA: TGTGCCAGCACCAACCCTGGGTCTGAGACCCAGTACTTC. It translates to CASTNPGSETQYF.

This sequence joins TRBV9 and TRBJ2-2; D is undetermined. CDR1 is SGDLS, CDR2 YYNGEE, per germline. The germline V and J ends were trimmed by 0 bases and 7 bases, with 10 bases remaining between them. The CDR3 is 14 amino acids. CDR3 in amino acids: CASSVGAIGGELFF. The CDR3 DNA sequence: TGTGCCAGCAGCGTAGGGGCAATTGGCGGGGAGCTGTTTTTT.

This clonotype was recorded at least ten times. The chain links TRBV5-1 to TRBJ1-1; D unclear. Deletions cut 0 bases from V and 2 bases from J, with 5 bases between. The CDR3 length is 13 residues. Germline lookup yields CDR1 SGHRS and CDR2 YFSETQ. CDR3 sequence (DNA): TGCGCCAGCAGCTTGGATCCAAACACTGAAGCTTTCTTT. Protein product: CASSLDPNTEAFF.

There are a few counts of this clonotype. For the CDR3, the DNA is TGTGCCAGCAGCCAAGATAGGGGGACAAATGGAAACACCATATATTTT. It yields the protein CASSQDRGTNGNTIYF. V gene TRBV4-2 combines with J gene TRBJ1-3; D possibly corresponds to TRBD1 (6 bases). Germline loops: CDR1 LGHNA, CDR2 YNFKEQ. The CDR3 sequence is 16 residues long. V gave up 0 bases and J gave up 3 bases, with 12 bases separating them.

V and J are TRBV5-1 and TRBJ2-1; TRBD1 matches 9 bases. Trimming took 3 bases from V and 9 from J; bases not matched to a gene: 10. The germline CDR1 and CDR2 sequences are SGHRS and YFSETQ. The CDR3 is 15 amino acids. CDR3 in amino acids: CASSYRDREDSEQFF. CDR3 nucleotide sequence: TGCGCCAGCAGCTACCGGGACAGGGAGGACAGTGAGCAGTTCTTC.

This clonotype was counted once. This chain uses TRBV28 with TRBJ2-1; D is undetermined. The V end was cut by 7 bases, the J end by 5 bases, with 6 bases between. The CDR3 is made up of 11 amino acids. Germline V lookup: CDR1 MDHEN, CDR2 SYDVKM. CDR3 in amino acids: CASNMNNEQFF. The CDR3 DNA follows: TGTGCCAGCAACATGAACAATGAGCAGTTCTTC.